A selection of T cell receptor beta chains follows, all from one sample in a study of shared clonotypes between healthy human individuals. The protocol was immunoSEQ multiplex PCR, while the TCRdb copy is restricted to in-frame clones and leaves out a portion. Of around 240,000 clones in the sample, 65% are singletons; the top ten hold roughly 11%. Specimen: memory CD4+ T cells sorted from blood. These receptors originate from a man younger than 45 in good health. Both conserved end residues are part of each CDR3. The order of the fields is J gene, clone size, D gene, CDR3 length, V gene, CDR3 protein, CDR3 DNA. D genes are given only for firm matches. Where a row states a size, it is once, few, many or the class of an expanded clone; other rows omit it.

>TRBJ2-5|NA|NA|13|TRBV7-2
CASSAGGQETQYF
TGTGCCAGCAGCGCCGGAGGACAAGAGACCCAGTACTTC
>TRBJ2-7|few|NA|12|TRBV18
CASSPESYEQYF
TGTGCCAGCTCACCAGAATCCTACGAGCAGTACTTC
>TRBJ2-5|NA|NA|15|TRBV6-6
CASFPGHSYQETQYF
TGTGCCAGCTTCCCGGGACATTCGTACCAAGAGACCCAGTACTTC
>TRBJ2-7|few|TRBD2|15|TRBV11-2
CASSTSGSKSYEQYF
TGTGCCAGCAGCACTAGCGGGAGCAAGTCCTACGAGCAGTACTTC
>TRBJ2-5|NA|TRBD2|16|TRBV11-2
CASSLAWASGQETQYF
TGTGCCAGCAGCTTAGCGTGGGCTAGCGGCCAAGAGACCCAGTACTTC
>TRBJ2-6|NA|NA|16|TRBV19
CASRTTWGIWANVLTF
TGTGCCAGTAGAACGACCTGGGGGATTTGGGCCAACGTCCTGACTTTC
>TRBJ2-5|NA|NA|15|TRBV15
CATGRTGQFQETQYF
TGTGCCACCGGGCGCACCGGACAATTCCAAGAGACCCAGTACTTC
>TRBJ2-5|NA|NA|15|TRBV5-6
CASSLQTKGGETQYF
TGTGCCAGCAGCCTTCAGACAAAAGGAGGGGAGACCCAGTACTTC
>TRBJ1-1|NA|NA|16|TRBV15
CATSPKTGVLNTEAFF
TGTGCCACCAGCCCGAAAACGGGGGTTCTGAACACTGAAGCTTTCTTT
>TRBJ2-7|NA|TRBD1|14|TRBV5-1
CASSQEQGAHEQYF
TGCGCCAGCAGCCAGGAACAGGGGGCGCACGAGCAGTACTTC
>TRBJ1-2|few|NA|13|TRBV2
CASSRDEDYGYTF
TGTGCCAGCAGTAGAGACGAGGACTATGGCTACACCTTC
>TRBJ2-7|NA|NA|14|TRBV28
CASSFPRGSYEQYF
TGTGCCAGCAGTTTCCCACGGGGCTCCTACGAGCAGTACTTC
>TRBJ1-2|NA|TRBD1|13|TRBV28
CASSLGTGYGYTF
TGTGCCAGCAGTTTAGGGACAGGGTATGGCTACACCTTC
>TRBJ2-3|NA|NA|15|TRBV5-1
CASSLDSRSTDTQYF
TGCGCCAGCAGCTTGGATTCGCGTAGCACAGATACGCAGTATTTT
>TRBJ2-3|NA|TRBD2|14|TRBV6-6
CASGRTSATDTQYF
TGTGCCAGCGGCCGGACTAGCGCCACAGATACGCAGTATTTT
>TRBJ2-7|NA|TRBD1|15|TRBV11-2
CASSSRDRGFYEQYF
TGTGCCAGCAGCTCCCGGGACAGGGGTTTCTACGAGCAGTACTTC
>TRBJ2-3|NA|NA|16|TRBV7-2
CASSYTTIWPTDTQYF
TGTGCCAGCAGCTACACCACGATTTGGCCCACAGATACGCAGTATTTT
>TRBJ2-4|NA|NA|14|TRBV27
CASSLSGAKNIQYF
TGTGCCAGCAGTTTGTCTGGAGCCAAAAACATTCAGTACTTC
>TRBJ1-2|once|NA|12|TRBV7-2
CASSFSQRGYTF
TGTGCCAGCAGCTTCTCCCAACGAGGCTACACCTTC
>TRBJ2-1|NA|NA|16|TRBV4-2
CASSQGWLSSYNEQFF
TGTGCCAGCAGCCAAGGATGGTTGAGCTCCTACAATGAGCAGTTCTTC
>TRBJ2-1|NA|NA|14|TRBV10-3
CAIKGGFSYNEQFF
TGTGCCATCAAGGGGGGGTTCTCCTACAATGAGCAGTTCTTC
>TRBJ2-3|NA|NA|14|TRBV9
CASSVAGVADTQYF
TGTGCCAGCAGCGTGGCTGGGGTAGCAGATACGCAGTATTTT
>TRBJ2-4|NA|NA|15|TRBV23-1
CASSRLTLAKNIQYF
TGCGCCAGCAGTCGACTGACCCTAGCCAAAAACATTCAGTACTTC
>TRBJ2-3|NA|TRBD1|14|TRBV10-3
CASRQGAFTDTQYF
TGTGCCAGCCGACAGGGGGCCTTCACAGATACGCAGTATTTT
>TRBJ2-1|NA|TRBD2|16|TRBV19
CASSYTSGKGSGEQFF
TGTGCCAGTAGTTACACTAGCGGGAAGGGATCGGGTGAGCAGTTCTTC
>TRBJ2-7|NA|NA|13|TRBV21-1
CADITGPYYEQYF
TGTGCAGACATTACAGGGCCGTACTACGAGCAGTACTTC
>TRBJ2-1|few|TRBD2|14|TRBV5-1
CASSLAGGANEQFF
TGCGCCAGCAGCTTGGCGGGAGGAGCCAATGAGCAGTTCTTC